This record covers a single T cell receptor beta chain. These data belong to a study of blood T cell repertoires in COVID-19. Study-wide context: Collection of acute and convalescent COVID-19 samples took place in the United States, Italy and Spain. T cells, B-cell-depleted T cells, or PBMCs provided the cDNA or gDNA that served as material.

Germline values: CDR1 KGHSH, CDR2 LQKENI. The J segment lost 7 bases and the V segment lost 3 bases, leaving 8 bases of the junction unmatched. The CDR3 covers 15 residues. The authors' processing: It was from reference gene primer amplification that nucleated cell counts were estimated. Sequencing was performed with immunoSEQ multiplex PCR; in TCRdb, only in-frame clones are kept and a portion is missing. The DNA gave D and trimming, while V, J and clone size come from that table. The table lists some 180,000 clones, 80% to 85% of them singletons. The specimen was peripheral blood. V usage is TRBV18 and J usage is TRBJ1-5, with TRBD1 matching over 8 bases. The receptor was derived from a man between 65 and 85 years old with active or convalescent COVID-19. In nucleotides, the CDR3 is TGTGCCAGCTCACCCTCGGGGACAGGAGGACAGCCCCAGCATTTT. Translation: CASSPSGTGGQPQHF.